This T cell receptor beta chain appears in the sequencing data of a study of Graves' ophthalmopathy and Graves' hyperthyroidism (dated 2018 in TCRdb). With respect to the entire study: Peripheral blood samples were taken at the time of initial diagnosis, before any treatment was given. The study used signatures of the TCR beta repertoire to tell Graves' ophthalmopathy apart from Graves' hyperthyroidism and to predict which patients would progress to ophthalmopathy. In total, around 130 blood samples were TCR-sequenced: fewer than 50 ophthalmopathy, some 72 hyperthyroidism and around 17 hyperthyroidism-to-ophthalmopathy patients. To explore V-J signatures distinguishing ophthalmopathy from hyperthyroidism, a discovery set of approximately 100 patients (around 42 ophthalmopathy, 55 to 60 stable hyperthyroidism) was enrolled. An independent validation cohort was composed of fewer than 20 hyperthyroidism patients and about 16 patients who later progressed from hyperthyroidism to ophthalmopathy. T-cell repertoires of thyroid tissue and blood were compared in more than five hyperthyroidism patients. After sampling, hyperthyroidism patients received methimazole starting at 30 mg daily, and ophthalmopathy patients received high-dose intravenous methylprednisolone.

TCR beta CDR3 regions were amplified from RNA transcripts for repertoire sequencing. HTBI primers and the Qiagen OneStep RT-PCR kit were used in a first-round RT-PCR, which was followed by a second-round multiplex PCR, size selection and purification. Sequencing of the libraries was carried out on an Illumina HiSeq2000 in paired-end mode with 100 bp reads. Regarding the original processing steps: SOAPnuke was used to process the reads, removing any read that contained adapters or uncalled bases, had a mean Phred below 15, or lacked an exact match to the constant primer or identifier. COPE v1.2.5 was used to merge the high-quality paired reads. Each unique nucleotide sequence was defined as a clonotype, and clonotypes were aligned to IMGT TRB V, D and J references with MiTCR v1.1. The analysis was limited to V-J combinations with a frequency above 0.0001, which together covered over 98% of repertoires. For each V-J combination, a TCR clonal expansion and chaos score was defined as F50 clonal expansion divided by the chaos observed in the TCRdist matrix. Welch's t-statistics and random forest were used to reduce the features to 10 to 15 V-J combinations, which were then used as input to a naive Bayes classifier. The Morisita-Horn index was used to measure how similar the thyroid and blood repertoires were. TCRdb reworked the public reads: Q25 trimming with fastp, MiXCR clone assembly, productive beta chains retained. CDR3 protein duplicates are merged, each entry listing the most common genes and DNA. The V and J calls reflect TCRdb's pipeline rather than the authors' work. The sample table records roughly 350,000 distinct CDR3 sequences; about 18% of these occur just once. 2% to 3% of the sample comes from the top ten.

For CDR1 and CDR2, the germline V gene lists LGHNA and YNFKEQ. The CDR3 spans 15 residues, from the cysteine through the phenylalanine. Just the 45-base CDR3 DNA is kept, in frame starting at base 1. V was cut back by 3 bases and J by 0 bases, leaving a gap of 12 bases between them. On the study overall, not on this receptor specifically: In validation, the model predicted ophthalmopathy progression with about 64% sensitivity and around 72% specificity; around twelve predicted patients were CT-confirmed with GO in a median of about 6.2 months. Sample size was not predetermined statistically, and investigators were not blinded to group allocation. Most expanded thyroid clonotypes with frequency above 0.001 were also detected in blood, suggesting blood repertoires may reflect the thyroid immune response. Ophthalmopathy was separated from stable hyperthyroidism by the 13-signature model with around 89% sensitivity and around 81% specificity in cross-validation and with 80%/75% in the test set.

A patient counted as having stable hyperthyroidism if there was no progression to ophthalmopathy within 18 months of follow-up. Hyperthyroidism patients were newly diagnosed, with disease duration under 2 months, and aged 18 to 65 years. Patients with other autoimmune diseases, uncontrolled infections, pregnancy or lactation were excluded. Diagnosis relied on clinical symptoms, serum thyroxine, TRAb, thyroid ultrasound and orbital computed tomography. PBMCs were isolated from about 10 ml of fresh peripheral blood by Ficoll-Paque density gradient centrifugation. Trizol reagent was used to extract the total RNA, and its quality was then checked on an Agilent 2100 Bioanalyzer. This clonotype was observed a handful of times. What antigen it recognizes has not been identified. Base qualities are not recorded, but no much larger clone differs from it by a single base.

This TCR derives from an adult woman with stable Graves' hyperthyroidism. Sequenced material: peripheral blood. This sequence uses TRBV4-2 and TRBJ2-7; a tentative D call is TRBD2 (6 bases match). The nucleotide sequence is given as TGTGCCAGCAGCCAGGGGGACTCGAGCTCCTACGAGCAGTACTTC. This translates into CASSQGDSSSYEQYF.